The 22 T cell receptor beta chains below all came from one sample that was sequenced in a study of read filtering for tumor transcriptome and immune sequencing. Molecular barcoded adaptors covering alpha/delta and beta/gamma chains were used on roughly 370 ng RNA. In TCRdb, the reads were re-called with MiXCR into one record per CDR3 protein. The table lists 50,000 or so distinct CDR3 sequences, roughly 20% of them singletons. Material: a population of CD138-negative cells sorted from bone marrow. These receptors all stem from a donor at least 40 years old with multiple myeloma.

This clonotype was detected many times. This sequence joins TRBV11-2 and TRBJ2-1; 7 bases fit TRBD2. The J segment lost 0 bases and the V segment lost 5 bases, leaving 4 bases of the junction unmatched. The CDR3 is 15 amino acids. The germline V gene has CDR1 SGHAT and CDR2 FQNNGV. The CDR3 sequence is CASSGRGSSYNEQFF. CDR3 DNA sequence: TGTGCCAGCAGCGGGCGCGGGAGCTCCTACAATGAGCAGTTCTTC.

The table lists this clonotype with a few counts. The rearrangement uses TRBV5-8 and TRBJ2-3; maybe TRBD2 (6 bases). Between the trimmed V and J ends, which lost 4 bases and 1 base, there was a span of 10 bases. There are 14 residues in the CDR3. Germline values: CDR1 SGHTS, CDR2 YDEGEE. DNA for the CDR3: TGTGCCAGCAGCGGGACTCCTGGCACAGATACGCAGTATTTT. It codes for CASSGTPGTDTQYF.

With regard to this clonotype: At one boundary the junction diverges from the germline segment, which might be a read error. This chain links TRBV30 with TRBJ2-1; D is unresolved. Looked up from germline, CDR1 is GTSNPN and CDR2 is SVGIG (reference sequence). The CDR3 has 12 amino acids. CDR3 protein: CAWSPPYTEQFF. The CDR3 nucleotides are TGTGCCTGGAGTCCCCCCTACACTGAGCAGTTCTTC.

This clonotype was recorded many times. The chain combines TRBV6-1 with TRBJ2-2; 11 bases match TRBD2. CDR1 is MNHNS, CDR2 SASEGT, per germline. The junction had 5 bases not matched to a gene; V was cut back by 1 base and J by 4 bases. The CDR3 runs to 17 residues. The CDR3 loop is CASSEGKLAGATGELFF. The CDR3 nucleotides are TGTGCCAGCAGTGAAGGAAAACTAGCGGGAGCCACCGGGGAGCTGTTTTTT.

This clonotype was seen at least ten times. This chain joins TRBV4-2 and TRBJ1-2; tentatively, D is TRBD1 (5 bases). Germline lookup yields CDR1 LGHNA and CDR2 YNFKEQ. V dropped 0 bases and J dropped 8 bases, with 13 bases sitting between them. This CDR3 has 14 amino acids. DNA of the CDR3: TGTGCCAGCAGCCAAGACAGGGATTTGAGAGGCTACACCTTC. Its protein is CASSQDRDLRGYTF.

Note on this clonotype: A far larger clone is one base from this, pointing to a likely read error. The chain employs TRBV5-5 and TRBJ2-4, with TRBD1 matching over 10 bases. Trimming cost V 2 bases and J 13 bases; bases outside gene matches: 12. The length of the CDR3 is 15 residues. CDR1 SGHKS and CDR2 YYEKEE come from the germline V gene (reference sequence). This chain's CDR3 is CASSLSGTGVNEQYF. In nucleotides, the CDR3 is TGTGCCAGCAGCTTATCCGGGACAGGGGTCAATGAGCAGTACTTC. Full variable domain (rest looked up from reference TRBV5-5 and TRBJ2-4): DAGVTQSPTHLIKTRGQQVTLRCSPISGHKSVSWYQQVLGQGPQFIFQYYEKEERGRGNFPDRFSARQFPNYSSELNVNALLLGDSALYLCASSLSGTGVNEQYFGAGTRLSVL.

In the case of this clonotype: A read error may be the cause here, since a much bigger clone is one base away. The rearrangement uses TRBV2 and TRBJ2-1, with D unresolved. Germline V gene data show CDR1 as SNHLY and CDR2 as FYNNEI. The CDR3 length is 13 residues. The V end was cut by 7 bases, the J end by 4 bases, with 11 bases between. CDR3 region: CASIDDPYNEQFF. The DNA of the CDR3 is TGTGCCAGCATTGATGACCCGTACAATGAGCAGTTCTTC.

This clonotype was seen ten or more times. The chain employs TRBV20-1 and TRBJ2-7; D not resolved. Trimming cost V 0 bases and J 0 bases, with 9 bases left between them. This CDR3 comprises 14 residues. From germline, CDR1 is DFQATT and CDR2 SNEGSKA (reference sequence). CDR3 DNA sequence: TGCAGTGCTAGAGATTCGGCGTTCTCCTACGAGCAGTACTTC. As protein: CSARDSAFSYEQYF.

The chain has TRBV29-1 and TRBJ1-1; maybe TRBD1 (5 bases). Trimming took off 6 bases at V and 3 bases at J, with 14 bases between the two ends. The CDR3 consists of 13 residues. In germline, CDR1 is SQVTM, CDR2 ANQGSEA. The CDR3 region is CSVETALDTEAFF. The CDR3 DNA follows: TGCAGCGTCGAGACAGCACTGGACACTGAAGCTTTCTTT.

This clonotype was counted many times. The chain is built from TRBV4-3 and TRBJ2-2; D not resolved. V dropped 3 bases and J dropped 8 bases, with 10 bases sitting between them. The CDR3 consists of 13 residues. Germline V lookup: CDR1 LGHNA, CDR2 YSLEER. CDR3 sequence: CASSQIGPGELFF. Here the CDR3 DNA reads TGCGCCAGCAGCCAGATAGGCCCGGGGGAGCTGTTTTTT.

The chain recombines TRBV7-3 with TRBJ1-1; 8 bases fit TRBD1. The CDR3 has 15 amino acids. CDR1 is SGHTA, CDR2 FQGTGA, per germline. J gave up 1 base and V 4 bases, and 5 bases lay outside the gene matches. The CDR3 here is CASSYRQGQNTEAFF. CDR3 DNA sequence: TGTGCCAGCAGCTACAGACAGGGGCAGAACACTGAAGCTTTCTTT. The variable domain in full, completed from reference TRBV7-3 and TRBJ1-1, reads GAGVSQTPSNKVTEKGKYVELRCDPISGHTALYWYRQSLGQGPEFLIYFQGTGAADDSGLPNDRFFAVRPEGSVSTLKIQRTERGDSAVYLCASSYRQGQNTEAFFGQGTRLTVV.

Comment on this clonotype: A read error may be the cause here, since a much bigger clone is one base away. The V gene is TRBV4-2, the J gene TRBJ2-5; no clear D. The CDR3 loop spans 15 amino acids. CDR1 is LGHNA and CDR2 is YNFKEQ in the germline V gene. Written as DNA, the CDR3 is TGTGCCAGCAGCCTAACTTCACAAAGCCAAGAGACCCAGCACTTC. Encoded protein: CASSLTSQSQETQHF.

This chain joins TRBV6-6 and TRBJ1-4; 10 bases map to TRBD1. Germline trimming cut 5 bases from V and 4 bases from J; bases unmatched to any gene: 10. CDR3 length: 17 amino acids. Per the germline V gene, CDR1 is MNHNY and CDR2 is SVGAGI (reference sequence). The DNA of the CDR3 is TGTGCCAGCAGTACACGGGACAGGGGCGAGTATAATGAAAAACTGTTTTTT. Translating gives CASSTRDRGEYNEKLFF.

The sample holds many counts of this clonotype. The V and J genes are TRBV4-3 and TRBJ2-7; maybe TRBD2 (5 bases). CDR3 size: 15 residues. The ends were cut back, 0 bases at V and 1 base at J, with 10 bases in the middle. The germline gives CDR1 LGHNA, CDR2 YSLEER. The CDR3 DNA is TGCGCCAGCAGCCAAGATAAGGGCGGGTCCTACGAGCAGTACTTC. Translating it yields CASSQDKGGSYEQYF.

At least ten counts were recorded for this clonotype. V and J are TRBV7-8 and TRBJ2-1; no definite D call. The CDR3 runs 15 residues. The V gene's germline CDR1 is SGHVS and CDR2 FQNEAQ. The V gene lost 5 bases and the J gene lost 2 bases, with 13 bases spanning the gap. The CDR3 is CASSPAATAYNEQFF. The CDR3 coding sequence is TGTGCCAGCAGCCCAGCCGCTACCGCCTACAATGAGCAGTTCTTC.

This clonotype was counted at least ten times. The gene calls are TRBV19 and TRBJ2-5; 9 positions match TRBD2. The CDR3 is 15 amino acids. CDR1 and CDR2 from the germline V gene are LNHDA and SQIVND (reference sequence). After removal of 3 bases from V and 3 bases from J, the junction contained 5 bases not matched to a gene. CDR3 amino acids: CASSMASGMKETQYF. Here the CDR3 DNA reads TGTGCCAGTAGTATGGCTAGCGGGATGAAAGAGACCCAGTACTTC.

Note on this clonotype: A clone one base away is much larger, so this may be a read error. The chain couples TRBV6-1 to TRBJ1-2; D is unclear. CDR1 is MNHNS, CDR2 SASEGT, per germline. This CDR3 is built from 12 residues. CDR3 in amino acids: CASSPFEYGHTF. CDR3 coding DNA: TGTGCCAGCAGTCCTTTTGAATATGGCCACACCTTC.

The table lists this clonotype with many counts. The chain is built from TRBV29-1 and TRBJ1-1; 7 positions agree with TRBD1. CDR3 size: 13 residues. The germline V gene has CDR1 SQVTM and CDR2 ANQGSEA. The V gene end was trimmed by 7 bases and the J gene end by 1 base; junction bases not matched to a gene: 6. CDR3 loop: CSGGQARNTEAFF. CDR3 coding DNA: TGCAGCGGTGGACAGGCAAGGAACACTGAAGCTTTCTTT.

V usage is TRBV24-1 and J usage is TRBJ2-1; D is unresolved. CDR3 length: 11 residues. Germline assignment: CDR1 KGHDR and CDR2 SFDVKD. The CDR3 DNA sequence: TGTGTCCCCAGTGTGTGGGATGAGCAGTTCTTC. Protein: CVPSVWDEQFF.

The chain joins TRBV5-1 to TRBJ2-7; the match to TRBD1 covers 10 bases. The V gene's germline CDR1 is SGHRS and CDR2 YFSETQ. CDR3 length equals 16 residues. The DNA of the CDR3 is TGCGCTAGCCGCCCCTTGACAGGGGGCGCTTCCTACGAGCAGTACTTC. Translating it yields CASRPLTGGASYEQYF. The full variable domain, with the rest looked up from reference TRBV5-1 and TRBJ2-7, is KAGVTQTPRYLIKTRGQQVTLSCSPISGHRSVSWYQQTPGQGLQFLFEYFSETQRNKGNFPGRFSGRQFSNSRSEMNVSTLELGDSALYLCASRPLTGGASYEQYFGPGTRLTVT.

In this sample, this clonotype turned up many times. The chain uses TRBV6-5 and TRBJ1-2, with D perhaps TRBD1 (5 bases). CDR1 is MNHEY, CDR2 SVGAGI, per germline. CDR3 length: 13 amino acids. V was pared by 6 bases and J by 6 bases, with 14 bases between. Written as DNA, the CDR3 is TGTGCCAGCAGGTTCTCAGGGCTTGATGGCTACACCTTC. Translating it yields CASRFSGLDGYTF.

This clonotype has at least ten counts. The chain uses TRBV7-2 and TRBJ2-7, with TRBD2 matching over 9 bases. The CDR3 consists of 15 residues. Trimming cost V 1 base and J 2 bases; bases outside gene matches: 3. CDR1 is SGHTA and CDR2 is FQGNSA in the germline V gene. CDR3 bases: TGTGCCAGCAGCTTAGATCGCGGGAGGGCCTACGAGCAGTACTTC. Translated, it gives CASSLDRGRAYEQYF. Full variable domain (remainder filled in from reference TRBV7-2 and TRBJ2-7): GAGVSQSPSNKVTEKGKDVELRCDPISGHTALYWYRQSLGQGLEFLIYFQGNSAPDKSGLPSDRFSAERTGGSVSTLTIQRTQQEDSAVYLCASSLDRGRAYEQYFGPGTRLTVT.